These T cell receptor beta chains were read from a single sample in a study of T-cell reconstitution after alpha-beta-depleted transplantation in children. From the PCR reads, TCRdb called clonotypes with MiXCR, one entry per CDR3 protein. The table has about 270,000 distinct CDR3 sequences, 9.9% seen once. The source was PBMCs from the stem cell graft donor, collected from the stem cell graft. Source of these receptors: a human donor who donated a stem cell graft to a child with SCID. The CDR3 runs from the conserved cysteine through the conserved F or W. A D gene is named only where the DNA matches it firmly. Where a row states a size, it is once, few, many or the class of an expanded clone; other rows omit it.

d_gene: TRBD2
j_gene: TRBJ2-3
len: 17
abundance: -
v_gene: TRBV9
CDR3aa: CASSGNPHAGGPDTQYF
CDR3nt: TGTGCCAGCAGCGGTAACCCCCACGCGGGGGGGCCAGATACGCAGTATTTT

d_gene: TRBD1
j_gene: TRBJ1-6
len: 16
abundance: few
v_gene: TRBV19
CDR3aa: CASRGTGGSYNSPLHF
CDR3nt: TGTGCCAGTAGGGGGACAGGCGGCTCCTATAATTCACCCCTCCACTTT

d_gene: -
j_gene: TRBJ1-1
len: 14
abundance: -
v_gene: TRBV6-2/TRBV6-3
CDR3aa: CASSSRWGESLTFF
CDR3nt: TGTGCCAGCAGTTCCCGGTGGGGGGAGAGCTTAACTTTCTTT

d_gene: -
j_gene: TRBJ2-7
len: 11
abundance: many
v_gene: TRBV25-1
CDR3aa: CASSGSYEQYF
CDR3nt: TGTGCCAGCAGTGGGTCCTACGAGCAGTACTTC

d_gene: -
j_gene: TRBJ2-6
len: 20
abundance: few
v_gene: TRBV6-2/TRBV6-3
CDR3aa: CASSYGVPSGHISGANVLTF
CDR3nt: TGTGCCAGCAGTTACGGGGTACCATCGGGACACATCTCTGGGGCCAACGTCCTGACTTTC

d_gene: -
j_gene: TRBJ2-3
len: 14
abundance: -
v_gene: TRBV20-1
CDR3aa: CSARADRVTDTQYF
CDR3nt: TGCAGTGCTAGAGCGGACAGAGTCACAGATACGCAGTATTTT

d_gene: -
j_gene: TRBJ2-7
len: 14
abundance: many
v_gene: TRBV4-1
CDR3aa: CASSQVEIANEQYF
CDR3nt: TGCGCCAGCAGCCAAGTTGAGATAGCAAACGAGCAGTACTTC

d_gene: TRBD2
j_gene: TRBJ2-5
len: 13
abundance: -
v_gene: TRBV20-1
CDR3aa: CSAPLLAGGSQYF
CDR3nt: TGCAGTGCGCCTCTCCTAGCGGGGGGATCCCAGTACTTC

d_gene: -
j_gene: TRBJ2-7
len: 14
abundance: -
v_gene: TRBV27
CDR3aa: CASSSLGQVYEQYF
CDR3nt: TGTGCCAGCAGTTCCCTGGGTCAAGTCTACGAGCAGTACTTC

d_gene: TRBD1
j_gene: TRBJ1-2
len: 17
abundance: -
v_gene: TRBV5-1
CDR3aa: CASSLWDRVNSNYGYTF
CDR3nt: TGCGCCAGCAGCTTGTGGGACAGGGTCAATTCTAACTATGGCTACACCTTC

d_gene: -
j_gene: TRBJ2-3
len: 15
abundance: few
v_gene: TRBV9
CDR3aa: CASSPWPGITDTQYF
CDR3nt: TGTGCCAGCAGCCCGTGGCCCGGGATAACAGATACGCAGTATTTT

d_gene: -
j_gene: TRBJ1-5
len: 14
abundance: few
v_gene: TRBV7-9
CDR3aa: CASSLPGPFQPQHF
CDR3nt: TGTGCCAGCAGCTTACCGGGACCTTTTCAGCCCCAGCATTTT

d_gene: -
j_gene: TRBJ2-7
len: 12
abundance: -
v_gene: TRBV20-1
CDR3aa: CSARPDPYEQYF
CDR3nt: TGCAGTGCTAGACCCGATCCCTACGAGCAGTACTTC

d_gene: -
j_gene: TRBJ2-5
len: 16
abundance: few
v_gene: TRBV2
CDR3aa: CASSERKSPPKETQYF
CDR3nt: TGTGCCAGCAGTGAGAGAAAGTCACCGCCGAAAGAGACCCAGTACTTC

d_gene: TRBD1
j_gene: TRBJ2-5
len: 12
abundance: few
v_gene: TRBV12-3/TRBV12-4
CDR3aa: CASSRGPETQYF
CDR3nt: TGTGCCAGCAGCAGGGGGCCGGAGACCCAGTACTTC

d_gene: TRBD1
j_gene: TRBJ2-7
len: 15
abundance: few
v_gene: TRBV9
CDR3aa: CASSLSGQGFREQYF
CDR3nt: TGTGCCAGCAGCCTCTCGGGACAGGGGTTCAGGGAGCAGTACTTC

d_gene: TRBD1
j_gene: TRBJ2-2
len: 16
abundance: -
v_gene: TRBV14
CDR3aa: CASSRLQGSYTGELFF
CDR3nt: TGTGCCAGCAGCCGCCTACAGGGGTCCTACACCGGGGAGCTGTTTTTT

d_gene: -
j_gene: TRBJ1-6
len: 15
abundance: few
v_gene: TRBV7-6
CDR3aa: CASSHGDTYNSPLHF
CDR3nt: TGTGCCAGCAGCCACGGGGACACTTATAATTCACCCCTCCACTTT

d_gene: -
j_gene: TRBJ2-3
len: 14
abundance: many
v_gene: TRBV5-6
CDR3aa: CASSGIASSDTQYF
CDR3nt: TGTGCCAGCAGCGGAATAGCTTCATCAGATACGCAGTATTTT

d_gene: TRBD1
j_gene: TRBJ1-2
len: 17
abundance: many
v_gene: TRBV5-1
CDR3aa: CASRFFGPGQDDYGYTF
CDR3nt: TGCGCCAGCAGGTTTTTCGGCCCTGGACAGGACGACTATGGCTACACCTTC

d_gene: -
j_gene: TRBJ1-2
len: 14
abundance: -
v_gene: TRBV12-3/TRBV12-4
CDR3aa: CASSQLQAFYGYTF
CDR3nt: TGTGCCAGCAGTCAACTACAGGCTTTCTATGGCTACACCTTC

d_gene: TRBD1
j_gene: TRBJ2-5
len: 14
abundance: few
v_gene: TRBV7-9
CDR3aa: CASSKTGGQETQYF
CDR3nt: TGTGCCAGCAGCAAGACAGGGGGCCAAGAGACCCAGTACTTC

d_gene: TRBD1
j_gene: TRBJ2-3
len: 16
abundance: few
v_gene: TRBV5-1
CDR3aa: CASSLQQGVGTDTQYF
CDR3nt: TGCGCCAGCAGCTTGCAACAGGGGGTTGGCACAGATACGCAGTATTTT

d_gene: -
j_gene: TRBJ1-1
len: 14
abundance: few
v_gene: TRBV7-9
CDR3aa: CATHLTAPNTEAFF
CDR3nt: TGTGCCACCCACCTGACAGCCCCGAACACTGAAGCTTTCTTT

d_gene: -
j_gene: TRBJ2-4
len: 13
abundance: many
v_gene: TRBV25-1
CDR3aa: CASSELTYGGWYF
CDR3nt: TGTGCCAGCAGTGAATTAACGTATGGGGGGTGGTACTTC

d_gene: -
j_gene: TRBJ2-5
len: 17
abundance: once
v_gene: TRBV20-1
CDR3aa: CSARDIFWRTGEETQYF
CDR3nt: TGCAGTGCTAGAGATATTTTTTGGAGGACGGGGGAAGAGACCCAGTACTTC

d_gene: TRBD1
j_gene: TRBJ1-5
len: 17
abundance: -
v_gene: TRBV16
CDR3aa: CASSPGQGITSNQPQHF
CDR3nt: TGTGCCAGCAGCCCGGGACAGGGGATTACGAGCAATCAGCCCCAGCATTTT

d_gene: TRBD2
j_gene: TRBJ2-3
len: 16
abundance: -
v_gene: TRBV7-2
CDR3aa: CASSSPCGGLADTQYF
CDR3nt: TGTGCCAGCAGCTCCCCGTGCGGGGGGCTGGCAGATACGCAGTATTTT

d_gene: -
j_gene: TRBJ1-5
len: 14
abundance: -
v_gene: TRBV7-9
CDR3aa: CASSRGEVAQPQHF
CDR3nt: TGTGCCAGCAGCAGAGGGGAAGTAGCTCAGCCCCAGCATTTT

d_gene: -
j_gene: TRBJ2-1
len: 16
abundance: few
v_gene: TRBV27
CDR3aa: CASSPLGGGHYNEQFF
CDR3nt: TGTGCCAGCAGTCCATTGGGGGGGGGGCACTACAATGAGCAGTTCTTC

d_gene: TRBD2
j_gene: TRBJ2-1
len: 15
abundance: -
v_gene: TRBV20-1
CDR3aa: CSARCPDSGVNEQFF
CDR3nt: TGCAGTGCTAGGTGTCCCGATAGCGGGGTAAATGAGCAGTTCTTC

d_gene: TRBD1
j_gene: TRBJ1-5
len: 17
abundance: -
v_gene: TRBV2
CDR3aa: CARTRKPRQGGSQPQHF
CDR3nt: TGTGCCAGAACCCGAAAGCCCAGACAGGGGGGTTCGCAGCCCCAGCATTTT

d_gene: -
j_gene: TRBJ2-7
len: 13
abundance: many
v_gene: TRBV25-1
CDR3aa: CASSELGQSEQYF
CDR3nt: TGTGCCAGCAGTGAATTAGGGCAGAGCGAGCAGTACTTC

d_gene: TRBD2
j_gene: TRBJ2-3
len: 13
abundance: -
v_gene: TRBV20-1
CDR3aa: CSASGGAIDTQYF
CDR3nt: TGCAGTGCTAGCGGGGGGGCCATAGATACGCAGTATTTT

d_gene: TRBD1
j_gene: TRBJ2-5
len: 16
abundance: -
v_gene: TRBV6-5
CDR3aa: CASSYSGQGSSLPQYF
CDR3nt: TGTGCCAGCAGTTACTCCGGACAGGGTAGTTCCCTACCCCAGTACTTC

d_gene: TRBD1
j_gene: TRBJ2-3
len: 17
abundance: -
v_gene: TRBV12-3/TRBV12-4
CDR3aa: CASSLALGQGFTDTQYF
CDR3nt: TGTGCCAGCAGTTTAGCGCTCGGACAGGGGTTTACAGATACGCAGTATTTT

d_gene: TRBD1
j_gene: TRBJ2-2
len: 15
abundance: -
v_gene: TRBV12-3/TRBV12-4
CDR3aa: CASSPGQGRVGELFF
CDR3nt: TGTGCCAGCAGCCCTGGACAGGGCCGGGTCGGGGAGCTGTTTTTT

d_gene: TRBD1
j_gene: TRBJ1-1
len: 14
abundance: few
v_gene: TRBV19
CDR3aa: CASSNQGAFTEAFF
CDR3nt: TGTGCCAGTAGTAATCAGGGGGCTTTCACTGAAGCTTTCTTT

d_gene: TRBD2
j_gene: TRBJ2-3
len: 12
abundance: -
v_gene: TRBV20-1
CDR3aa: CSASGGGDTQYF
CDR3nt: TGCAGTGCTAGTGGGGGGGGAGATACGCAGTATTTT

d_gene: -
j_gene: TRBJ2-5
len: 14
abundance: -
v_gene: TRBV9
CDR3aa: CASSVGRVTETQYF
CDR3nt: TGTGCCAGCAGCGTAGGGAGGGTCACAGAGACCCAGTACTTC

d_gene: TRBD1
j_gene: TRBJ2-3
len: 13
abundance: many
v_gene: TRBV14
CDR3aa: CASSRQGTDTQYF
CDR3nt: TGTGCCAGCAGCCGACAGGGGACCGATACGCAGTATTTT

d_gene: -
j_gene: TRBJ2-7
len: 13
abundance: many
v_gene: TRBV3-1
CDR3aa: CASSQAGAYEQYF
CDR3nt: TGTGCCAGCAGCCAAGCGGGGGCCTACGAGCAGTACTTC

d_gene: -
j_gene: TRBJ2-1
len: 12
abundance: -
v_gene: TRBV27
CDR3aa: CASSVQGNEQFF
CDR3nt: TGTGCCAGCAGTGTACAGGGCAATGAGCAGTTCTTC

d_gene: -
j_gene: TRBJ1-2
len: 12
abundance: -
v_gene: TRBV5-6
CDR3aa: CASSLVVGGYTF
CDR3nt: TGTGCCAGCAGCTTGGTGGTGGGCGGCTACACCTTC

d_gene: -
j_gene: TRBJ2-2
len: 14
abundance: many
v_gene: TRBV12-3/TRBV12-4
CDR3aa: CASSFSGSTGELFF
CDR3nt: TGTGCCAGCAGTTTTTCAGGGAGCACCGGGGAGCTGTTTTTT

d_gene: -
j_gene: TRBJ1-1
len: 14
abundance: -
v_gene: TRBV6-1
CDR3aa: CASSGVVENTEAFF
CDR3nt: TGTGCCAGCAGTGGCGTCGTGGAGAACACTGAAGCTTTCTTT

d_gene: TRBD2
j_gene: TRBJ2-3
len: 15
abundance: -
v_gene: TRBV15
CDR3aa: CATSSPSGGTDTQYF
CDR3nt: TGTGCCACCAGCAGCCCTAGCGGGGGCACAGATACGCAGTATTTT

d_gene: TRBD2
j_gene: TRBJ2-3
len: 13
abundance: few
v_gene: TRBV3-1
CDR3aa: CASSRSGGDTQYF
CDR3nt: TGTGCCAGCAGCCGTAGCGGGGGAGATACGCAGTATTTT

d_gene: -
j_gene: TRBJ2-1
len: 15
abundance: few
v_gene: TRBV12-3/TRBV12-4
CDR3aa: CASSWGASSYNEQFF
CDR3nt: TGTGCCAGCAGTTGGGGCGCCAGCTCCTACAATGAGCAGTTCTTC

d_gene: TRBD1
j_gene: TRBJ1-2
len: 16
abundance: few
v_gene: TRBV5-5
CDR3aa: CASSPGTGILNYGYTF
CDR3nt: TGTGCCAGCAGCCCCGGGACAGGGATTCTTAACTATGGCTACACCTTC